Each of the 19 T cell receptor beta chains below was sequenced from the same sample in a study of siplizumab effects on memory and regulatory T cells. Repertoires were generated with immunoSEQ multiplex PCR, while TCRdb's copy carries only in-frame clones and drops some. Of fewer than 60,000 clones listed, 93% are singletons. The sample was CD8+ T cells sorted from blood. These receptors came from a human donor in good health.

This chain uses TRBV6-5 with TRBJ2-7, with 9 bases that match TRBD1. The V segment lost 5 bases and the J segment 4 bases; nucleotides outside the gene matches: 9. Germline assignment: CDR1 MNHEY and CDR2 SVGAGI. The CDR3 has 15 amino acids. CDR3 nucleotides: TGTGCCAGCAGTACACCCCGGGACAGGGCTTACGAGCAGTACTTC. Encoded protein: CASSTPRDRAYEQYF.

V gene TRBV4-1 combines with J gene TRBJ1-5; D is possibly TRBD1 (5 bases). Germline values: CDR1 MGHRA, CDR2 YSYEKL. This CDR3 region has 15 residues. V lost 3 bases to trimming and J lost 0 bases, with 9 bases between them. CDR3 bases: TGCGCCAGCAGCCAGGAGGGACTTAGCAATCAGCCCCAGCATTTT. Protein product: CASSQEGLSNQPQHF.

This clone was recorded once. CDR3 amino acids: CASSMAGALYEQYF. In nucleotides, the CDR3 is TGTGCCAGTAGTATGGCAGGGGCTCTCTACGAGCAGTACTTC. The chain has TRBV19 and TRBJ2-7, with TRBD1 as a possible D gene (6 bases). V lost 3 bases and J 3 bases, leaving 12 bases between the germline ends. The length of the CDR3 is 14 residues. From germline, CDR1 is LNHDA and CDR2 SQIVND (reference sequence).

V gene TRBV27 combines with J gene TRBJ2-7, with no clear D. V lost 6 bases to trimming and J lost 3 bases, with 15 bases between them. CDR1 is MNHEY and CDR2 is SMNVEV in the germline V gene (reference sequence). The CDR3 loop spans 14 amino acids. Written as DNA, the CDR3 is TGTGCCAGCAGCTCTCCTTTGACTCTCTACGAGCAGTACTTC. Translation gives CASSSPLTLYEQYF.

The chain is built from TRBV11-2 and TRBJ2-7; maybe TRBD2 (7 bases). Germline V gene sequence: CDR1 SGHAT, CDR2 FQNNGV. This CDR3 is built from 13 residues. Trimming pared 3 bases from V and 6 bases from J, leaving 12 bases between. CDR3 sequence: CASSFGGGAEQYF. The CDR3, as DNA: TGTGCCAGCAGCTTTGGGGGGGGCGCCGAGCAGTACTTC.

CDR3 sequence (DNA): TGTGCCAGCAGTGTCTCGCCGGGACAGGGGGGAGAAAAACTGTTTTTT. Its translation is CASSVSPGQGGEKLFF. The chain uses TRBV6-1 and TRBJ1-4, with 11 bases aligning to TRBD1. In germline, CDR1 is MNHNS, CDR2 SASEGT. The ends lost 4 bases at V and 8 bases at J; junction bases unmatched: 9. The CDR3 covers 16 residues.

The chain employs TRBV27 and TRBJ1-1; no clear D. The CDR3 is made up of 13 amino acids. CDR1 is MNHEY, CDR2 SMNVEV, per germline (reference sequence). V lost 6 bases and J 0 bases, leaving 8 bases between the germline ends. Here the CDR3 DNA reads TGTGCCAGCAGGGAGGGATTGAACACTGAAGCTTTCTTT. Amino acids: CASREGLNTEAFF.

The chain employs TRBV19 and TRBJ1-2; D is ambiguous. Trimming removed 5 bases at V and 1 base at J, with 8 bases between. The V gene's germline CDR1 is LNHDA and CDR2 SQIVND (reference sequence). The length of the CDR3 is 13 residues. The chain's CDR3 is CASSYGVNYGYTF. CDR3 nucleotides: TGTGCCAGTAGTTACGGGGTTAACTATGGCTACACCTTC.

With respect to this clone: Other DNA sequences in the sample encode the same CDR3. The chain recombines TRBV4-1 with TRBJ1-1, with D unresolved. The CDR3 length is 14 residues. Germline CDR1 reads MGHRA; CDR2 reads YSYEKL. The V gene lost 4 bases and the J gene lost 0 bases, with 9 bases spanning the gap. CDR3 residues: CASSRTDLNTEAFF. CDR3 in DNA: TGCGCCAGCAGCCGGACCGACCTGAACACTGAAGCTTTCTTT.

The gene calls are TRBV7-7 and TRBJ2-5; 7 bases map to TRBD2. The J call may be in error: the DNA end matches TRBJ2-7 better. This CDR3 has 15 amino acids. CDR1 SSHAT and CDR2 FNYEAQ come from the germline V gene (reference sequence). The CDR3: CASSPTEAGIYEQYF. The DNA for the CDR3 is TGTGCCAGCAGCCCGACTGAAGCGGGGATCTACGAGCAGTACTTC.

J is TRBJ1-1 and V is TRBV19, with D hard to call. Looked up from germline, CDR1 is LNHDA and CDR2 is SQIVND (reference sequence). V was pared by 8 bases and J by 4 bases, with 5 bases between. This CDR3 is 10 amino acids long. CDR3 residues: CASRATEAFF. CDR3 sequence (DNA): TGTGCCAGTCGGGCCACTGAAGCTTTCTTT.

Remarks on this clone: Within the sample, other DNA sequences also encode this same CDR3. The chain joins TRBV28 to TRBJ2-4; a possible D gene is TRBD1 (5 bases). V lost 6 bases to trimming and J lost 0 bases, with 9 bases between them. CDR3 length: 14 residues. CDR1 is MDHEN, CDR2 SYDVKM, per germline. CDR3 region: CASSDRLAKNIQYF. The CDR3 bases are TGTGCCAGCAGCGACAGACTAGCCAAAAACATTCAGTACTTC. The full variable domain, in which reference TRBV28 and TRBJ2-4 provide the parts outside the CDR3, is DVKVTQSSRYLVKRTGEKVFLECVQDMDHENMFWYRQDPGLGLRLIYFSYDVKMKEKGDIPEGYSVSREKKERFSLILESASTNQTSMYLCASSDRLAKNIQYFGAGTRLSVL.

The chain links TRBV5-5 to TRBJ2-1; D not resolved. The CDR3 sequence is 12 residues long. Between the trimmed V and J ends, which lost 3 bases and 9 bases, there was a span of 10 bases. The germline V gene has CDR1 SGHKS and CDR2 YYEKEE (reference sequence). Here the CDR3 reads CASSSVYIEQFF. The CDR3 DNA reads TGTGCCAGCAGCTCCGTCTATATTGAGCAGTTCTTC.

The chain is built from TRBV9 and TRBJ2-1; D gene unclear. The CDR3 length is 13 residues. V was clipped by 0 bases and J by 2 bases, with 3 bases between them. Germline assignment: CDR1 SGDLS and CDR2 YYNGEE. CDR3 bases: TGTGCCAGCAGCGTAGGGGCCTACAATGAGCAGTTCTTC. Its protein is CASSVGAYNEQFF.

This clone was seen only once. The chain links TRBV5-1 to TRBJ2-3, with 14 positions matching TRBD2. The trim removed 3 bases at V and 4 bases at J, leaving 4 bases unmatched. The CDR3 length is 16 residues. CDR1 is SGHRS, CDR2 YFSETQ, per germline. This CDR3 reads CASSYRLAGGADTQYF. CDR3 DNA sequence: TGCGCCAGCAGCTATAGACTAGCGGGAGGGGCAGATACGCAGTATTTT.

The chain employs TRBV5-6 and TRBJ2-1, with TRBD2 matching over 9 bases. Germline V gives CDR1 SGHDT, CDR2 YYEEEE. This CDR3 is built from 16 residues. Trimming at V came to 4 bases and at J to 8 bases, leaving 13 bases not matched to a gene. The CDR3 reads CASSPIEGREGHEQFF. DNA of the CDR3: TGTGCCAGCAGCCCGATAGAGGGGCGGGAGGGGCATGAGCAGTTCTTC.

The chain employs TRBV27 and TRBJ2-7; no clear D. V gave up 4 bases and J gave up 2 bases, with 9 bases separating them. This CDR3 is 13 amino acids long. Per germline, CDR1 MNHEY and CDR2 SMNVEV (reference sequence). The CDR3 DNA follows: TGTGCCAGCAGTTATACTGGAACCTACGAGCAGTACTTC. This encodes CASSYTGTYEQYF.

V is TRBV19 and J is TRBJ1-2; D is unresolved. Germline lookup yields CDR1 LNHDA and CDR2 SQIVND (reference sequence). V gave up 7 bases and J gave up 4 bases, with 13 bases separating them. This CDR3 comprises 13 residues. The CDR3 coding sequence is TGTGCCAGTAAGCCGGGGTGGGGCTATGGCTACACCTTC. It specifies CASKPGWGYGYTF.

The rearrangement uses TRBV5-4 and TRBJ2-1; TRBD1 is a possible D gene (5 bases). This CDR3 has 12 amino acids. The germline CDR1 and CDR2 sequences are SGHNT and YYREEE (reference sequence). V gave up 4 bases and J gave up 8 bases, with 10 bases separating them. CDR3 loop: CASSHWGDEQFF. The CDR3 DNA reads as TGTGCCAGCAGCCACTGGGGCGATGAGCAGTTCTTC.